Listed below are T cell receptor beta chains from one sample, sequenced in a study of beta chain features in type 1 diabetes. Using immunoSEQ multiplex PCR, the repertoire was profiled, and TCRdb retains in-frame clones only, with some absent. Here the sample spans 450,000 to 600,000 clones, roughly 30% being singletons. The specimen was naive CD4+ T cells from blood. The receptor source for this set is a man between 18 and 35 years old in good health. The CDR3 runs from the conserved cysteine through the conserved F or W. The D gene is left open where the match is weak. Size is omitted from some rows. Given values are once, few, many or a class for expanded clones.

size: -; J: TRBJ2-3; V: TRBV30; D: -; DNA: TGTGCCTGGAGTGTACTGGTTACCACAGATACGCAGTATTTT; CDR3: CAWSVLVTTDTQYF
size: -; J: TRBJ2-7; V: TRBV30; D: TRBD2; DNA: TGTGCCTGGAGCCCCGAGCTAGCGGGGGGGTACGAGCAGTACTTC; CDR3: CAWSPELAGGYEQYF
size: few; J: TRBJ2-6; V: TRBV7-9; D: TRBD1; DNA: TGTGCCAGCAGCTTACCCCCGGGACAGCTATCCAACGTCCTGACTTTC; CDR3: CASSLPPGQLSNVLTF
size: few; J: TRBJ2-5; V: TRBV7-2; D: -; DNA: TGTGCCAGCAGCTTAAAGGAGACCCAGTACTTC; CDR3: CASSLKETQYF
size: -; J: TRBJ2-4; V: TRBV30; D: -; DNA: TGTGCCTGGAGTGTGGCAGGGAACATTCAGTACTTC; CDR3: CAWSVAGNIQYF
size: -; J: TRBJ2-3; V: TRBV6-1; D: -; DNA: TGTGCCAGCAGTTGGCAGACCACAGATACGCAGTATTTT; CDR3: CASSWQTTDTQYF
size: few; J: TRBJ2-7; V: TRBV27; D: -; DNA: TGTGCCAGCGGACCTACAGGGTTGGACCCCTACGAGCAGTACTTC; CDR3: CASGPTGLDPYEQYF
size: -; J: TRBJ1-1; V: TRBV14; D: -; DNA: TGTGCCAGCAGCCAACACCCTGTAGTGAACACTGAAGCTTTCTTT; CDR3: CASSQHPVVNTEAFF
size: few; J: TRBJ2-3; V: TRBV2; D: -; DNA: TGTGCCAGCAGTGAAGTCCGAGGATATACGCAGTATTTT; CDR3: CASSEVRGYTQYF
size: -; J: TRBJ2-1; V: TRBV25-1; D: TRBD2; DNA: TGTGCCAGCAGTCCTTGGACTAGCGGGACTCGTGATGAGCAGTTCTTC; CDR3: CASSPWTSGTRDEQFF
size: -; J: TRBJ1-2; V: TRBV28; D: -; DNA: TGTGCCAGCAGTTTAGCGAGGGCTAACTATGGCTACACCTTC; CDR3: CASSLARANYGYTF
size: few; J: TRBJ2-3; V: TRBV7-3; D: TRBD2; DNA: TGTGCCAGCAGCCCCAGCGGGGGCCCAGATACGCAGTATTTT; CDR3: CASSPSGGPDTQYF
size: -; J: TRBJ2-7; V: TRBV15; D: -; DNA: TGTGCCACCAGCAGAGAGGCCAAGCAGTACTTC; CDR3: CATSREAKQYF
size: few; J: TRBJ2-7; V: TRBV2; D: TRBD2; DNA: TGTGCCAGCAGTACCGGGACTAGCGGCTACGAGCAGTACTTC; CDR3: CASSTGTSGYEQYF
size: -; J: TRBJ2-3; V: TRBV25-1; D: -; DNA: TGTGCCAGCATGGGACATAGGATGGATACGCAGTATTTT; CDR3: CASMGHRMDTQYF
size: few; J: TRBJ2-3; V: TRBV29-1; D: -; DNA: TGCAGCGTTGTCAGTACTAGCACAGATACGCAGTATTTT; CDR3: CSVVSTSTDTQYF
size: once; J: TRBJ2-7; V: TRBV4-1; D: -; DNA: TGCGCCAGCAGCCAAGTTTTAGCGGACCAGCGGTACTTC; CDR3: CASSQVLADQRYF
size: -; J: TRBJ2-7; V: TRBV11-2; D: TRBD1; DNA: TGTGCCAGCAGCTTTTGGACAGGGAAAGTGTACGAGCAGTACTTC; CDR3: CASSFWTGKVYEQYF
size: -; J: TRBJ2-3; V: TRBV7-2; D: -; DNA: TGTGCCAGCAGCGCCTCCGGGGTCGCAGATACGCAGTATTTT; CDR3: CASSASGVADTQYF
size: -; J: TRBJ2-7; V: TRBV5-1; D: TRBD2; DNA: TGCGCCAGCAGCTTGACACTAGCGGGAGCCAACGAGCAGTACTTC; CDR3: CASSLTLAGANEQYF
size: -; J: TRBJ2-3; V: TRBV5-1; D: -; DNA: TGCGCCAGCAGCTTGGAGGCACGAACAGATACGCAGTATTTT; CDR3: CASSLEARTDTQYF
size: -; J: TRBJ2-7; V: TRBV7-9; D: TRBD2; DNA: TGTGCCAGCAGCTTAACAGCGGGAGAAGGCGAGCAGTACTTC; CDR3: CASSLTAGEGEQYF
size: once; J: TRBJ2-7; V: TRBV4-2; D: -; DNA: TGTGCCAGCAGCCAAGGGGGCGGGGACAGCTACGAGCAGTACTTC; CDR3: CASSQGGGDSYEQYF
size: -; J: TRBJ2-1; V: TRBV5-1; D: -; DNA: TGCGCCAGCAGCTTGTTACAGGACAAGTTAGCCGAGCAGTTCTTC; CDR3: CASSLLQDKLAEQFF
size: -; J: TRBJ2-1; V: TRBV9; D: TRBD2; DNA: TGTGCCAGCAGCGTCAGGAGGGGCTCTCGCGGGAGGCCCGGAGATGAGCAGTTCTTC; CDR3: CASSVRRGSRGRPGDEQFF
size: -; J: TRBJ2-2; V: TRBV5-1; D: -; DNA: TGCGCCAGCAGCTACCGGGTCAACACCGGGGAGCTGTTTTTT; CDR3: CASSYRVNTGELFF
size: few; J: TRBJ1-1; V: TRBV5-6; D: -; DNA: TGTGCCAGCAGCTCAACGGGAAGGGCCAACACTGAAGCTTTCTTT; CDR3: CASSSTGRANTEAFF
size: -; J: TRBJ2-5; V: TRBV30; D: TRBD2; DNA: TGTGCCTGGAGTGGGAGCGGGACCCTCGGTGCCCAGTACTTC; CDR3: CAWSGSGTLGAQYF
size: -; J: TRBJ1-1; V: TRBV14; D: -; DNA: TGTGCCAGCAGCCAAGGGGATTGGACTGAAGCTTTCTTT; CDR3: CASSQGDWTEAFF
size: few; J: TRBJ2-7; V: TRBV30; D: TRBD2; DNA: TGTGCCTGGAGTGTACCAAGACTAGCCCACGAGCAGTACTTC; CDR3: CAWSVPRLAHEQYF
size: few; J: TRBJ2-7; V: TRBV5-4; D: -; DNA: TGTGCCAGCAGCTTGGCCTGGAGTTCCTCCTACGAGCAGTACTTC; CDR3: CASSLAWSSSYEQYF
size: -; J: TRBJ2-5; V: TRBV30; D: -; DNA: TGTGCCTGGAGTCCAGGGCAAGAGACCCAGTACTTC; CDR3: CAWSPGQETQYF
size: -; J: TRBJ2-3; V: TRBV7-6; D: -; DNA: TGTGCCAGCAGCTTAGCGCCGGGTTGGACAGATACGCAGTATTTT; CDR3: CASSLAPGWTDTQYF
size: -; J: TRBJ1-2; V: TRBV10-3; D: -; DNA: TGTGCCATCAGTGTATCACCGGGGGACGGGTCTGGGGGCTACACCTTC; CDR3: CAISVSPGDGSGGYTF
size: -; J: TRBJ2-6; V: TRBV5-4; D: -; DNA: TGTGCCAGCAGCTCCGATGAGATCTCTGGGGCCAACGTCCTGACTTTC; CDR3: CASSSDEISGANVLTF
size: few; J: TRBJ2-5; V: TRBV2; D: -; DNA: TGTGCCAGCAGTGACAGATCCCGAGAGACCCAGTACTTC; CDR3: CASSDRSRETQYF
size: few; J: TRBJ2-5; V: TRBV27; D: -; DNA: TGTGCCAGCAGTTTATTAGCAGCCAGCCAAGAGACCCAGTACTTC; CDR3: CASSLLAASQETQYF
size: -; J: TRBJ2-1; V: TRBV5-1; D: TRBD2; DNA: TGCGCCAGCAGCTTGGTGGGAGGACTAGCGGGAGCTTCCTACAATGAGCAGTTCTTC; CDR3: CASSLVGGLAGASYNEQFF
size: -; J: TRBJ2-1; V: TRBV29-1; D: TRBD2; DNA: TGCAGCGTGCCAAAACTAGCGAGCGACAATGAGCAGTTCTTC; CDR3: CSVPKLASDNEQFF
size: -; J: TRBJ2-5; V: TRBV15; D: -; DNA: TGTGCCACCAGCAGAGGGCCCCAGGGTCGGCTATCAGGGGAGACCCAGTACTTC; CDR3: CATSRGPQGRLSGETQYF
size: few; J: TRBJ2-7; V: TRBV13; D: -; DNA: TGTGCCAGCAGCTCTATTACAGGGCGGGGAAGCTACGAGCAGTACTTC; CDR3: CASSSITGRGSYEQYF
size: -; J: TRBJ2-5; V: TRBV9; D: -; DNA: TGTGCCAGCAGCGTAGTCCCTGATGGCCAAGAGACCCAGTACTTC; CDR3: CASSVVPDGQETQYF
size: few; J: TRBJ2-7; V: TRBV5-1; D: -; DNA: TGCGCCAGCAGCTTGGATGGAGCGCCGAGCTCCTACGAGCAGTACTTC; CDR3: CASSLDGAPSSYEQYF
size: -; J: TRBJ1-1; V: TRBV10-3; D: TRBD1; DNA: TGTGCCATCAGTGGACGCGGACAGGGTGACACTGAAGCTTTCTTT; CDR3: CAISGRGQGDTEAFF
size: few; J: TRBJ2-7; V: TRBV15; D: TRBD2; DNA: TGTGCCACCAGCATTCTAGCGGGAGAGGTCTACGAGCAGTACTTC; CDR3: CATSILAGEVYEQYF
size: few; J: TRBJ2-1; V: TRBV5-1; D: TRBD2; DNA: TGCGCCAGCGGGACCGGGACTAGCGGAAACAATGAGCAGTTCTTC; CDR3: CASGTGTSGNNEQFF
size: few; J: TRBJ2-7; V: TRBV11-1; D: TRBD1; DNA: TGTGCCAGCAGCTCGATAGACAGGGGCTACGAGCAGTACTTC; CDR3: CASSSIDRGYEQYF
size: few; J: TRBJ1-2; V: TRBV9; D: -; DNA: TGTGCCAGCAGCAGCCTGACGGGGTTAGGCTACACCTTC; CDR3: CASSSLTGLGYTF
size: -; J: TRBJ2-3; V: TRBV10-3; D: -; DNA: TGTGCCACCTACGCGACTGGCGGGAGCACAGATACGCAGTATTTT; CDR3: CATYATGGSTDTQYF
size: -; J: TRBJ2-7; V: TRBV30; D: -; DNA: TGTGCCTGGAGAACCGACTACGAGCAGTACTTC; CDR3: CAWRTDYEQYF
size: -; J: TRBJ2-1; V: TRBV4-3; D: -; DNA: TGCGCCAGCAGCCAAGATCAGGCAGGGGCGTCCTACAATGAGCAGTTCTTC; CDR3: CASSQDQAGASYNEQFF
size: few; J: TRBJ1-2; V: TRBV10-3; D: TRBD1; DNA: TGTGCCATCGAACCCGGACAGGGCTATGGCTACACCTTC; CDR3: CAIEPGQGYGYTF
size: few; J: TRBJ2-5; V: TRBV30; D: TRBD2; DNA: TGTGCCTGGTCCCGGGGCGGGAGTGAAAAGACCCAGTACTTC; CDR3: CAWSRGGSEKTQYF
size: few; J: TRBJ2-7; V: TRBV30; D: -; DNA: TGTGCCTGGAGCCCTCGGGGTAGCACCTCCTACGAGCAGTACTTC; CDR3: CAWSPRGSTSYEQYF